The rows below give T cell receptor beta chains drawn from one sample of a study of beta chain features in type 1 diabetes. Sequenced by immunoSEQ multiplex PCR; TCRdb stores in-frame clones only, minus some. The data show about 130,000 clones, about a tenth seen once. The sequencing sample was made of central memory CD4+ T cells from blood. The receptors derive from a man younger than 35 in good health. CDR3s include the opening cysteine and the closing phenylalanine or tryptophan. D genes are given only for firm matches. Only part of the rows carry a size: once, few, many, or a class if the clone is expanded.

v_gene	d_gene	abundance	j_gene	CDR3aa	CDR3nt
TRBV4-3	NA	NA	TRBJ1-2	CASTLDRSANYGYTF	TGCGCCAGCACACTAGACAGGAGCGCTAACTATGGCTACACCTTC
TRBV29-1	TRBD1	NA	TRBJ1-1	CSVGTNRGLSTEAFF	TGCAGCGTTGGGACTAACAGGGGCTTGAGCACTGAAGCTTTCTTT
TRBV4-3	NA	many	TRBJ2-1	CASSQGIQWRREAKHEQFF	TGCGCCAGCAGCCAAGGAATTCAGTGGCGCAGGGAAGCTAAGCATGAGCAGTTCTTC
TRBV6-5	TRBD1	few	TRBJ2-7	CASSYSTGGYLEQYF	TGTGCCAGCAGTTACTCGACAGGGGGGTATCTCGAGCAGTACTTC
TRBV7-2	TRBD1	NA	TRBJ2-4	CASSRGTGRLNIQYF	TGTGCCAGCAGCCGCGGGACAGGGCGGTTGAACATTCAGTACTTC
TRBV2	TRBD2	NA	TRBJ2-3	CASTRLASSTDTQYF	TGTGCCAGCACGAGACTAGCGAGTAGCACAGATACGCAGTATTTT
TRBV30	TRBD1	NA	TRBJ1-4	CASRQGVNEKLFF	TGTGCCTCTAGACAGGGGGTTAATGAAAAACTGTTTTTT
TRBV7-2	TRBD1	NA	TRBJ1-2	CASSLVGTGNTGYGYTF	TGTGCCAGCAGCTTAGTTGGGACAGGGAATACCGGCTATGGCTACACCTTC
TRBV10-3	TRBD1	NA	TRBJ2-3	CAISRGQRTDTQYF	TGTGCCATCAGCAGGGGACAGAGAACAGATACGCAGTATTTT
TRBV7-2	TRBD2	few	TRBJ2-3	CASSSTSGDYTQYF	TGTGCCAGCAGTTCTACTAGCGGGGACTATACGCAGTATTTT
TRBV5-4	NA	few	TRBJ1-2	CASSQGLQEGYTF	TGTGCCAGCAGCCAGGGGCTCCAGGAGGGCTACACCTTC
TRBV28	NA	NA	TRBJ1-3	CATKTGSSGNTIYF	TGTGCCACCAAGACTGGGAGCTCTGGAAACACCATATATTTT
TRBV7-9	NA	NA	TRBJ1-2	CASSLDNTGPGGYTF	TGTGCCAGCAGCTTAGACAATACAGGGCCTGGGGGCTACACCTTC
TRBV7-6	NA	NA	TRBJ1-6	CASSLEAGRRSPLHF	TGTGCCAGCAGCTTAGAGGCAGGCAGGCGTTCACCCCTCCACTTT
TRBV5-1	NA	few	TRBJ2-1	CASTSEVGVSYNEQFF	TGCGCCAGCACCTCAGAGGTAGGGGTTTCCTACAATGAGCAGTTCTTC
TRBV7-9	TRBD2	NA	TRBJ2-7	CASSREGLAGGSIYEQYF	TGTGCCAGCAGCCGCGAGGGGCTAGCGGGGGGTTCGATCTACGAGCAGTACTTC
TRBV5-1	NA	NA	TRBJ2-3	CASSTAAGTPQSTDTQYF	TGCGCCAGCAGCACGGCAGCCGGGACACCCCAGAGCACAGATACGCAGTATTTT
TRBV15	NA	many	TRBJ2-1	CATRRTASYNEQFF	TGTGCCACCCGACGGACAGCCTCCTACAATGAGCAGTTCTTC
TRBV6-6	TRBD1	few	TRBJ2-5	CASSYWGQDLKTQYF	TGTGCCAGCAGTTACTGGGGACAGGACCTGAAGACCCAGTACTTC
TRBV5-5	NA	NA	TRBJ1-2	CASSQGLQEGYTF	TGTGCCAGCAGCCAGGGGCTCCAGGAGGGCTACACCTTC
TRBV27	TRBD2	few	TRBJ2-5	CASNPGGPFRETQYF	TGTGCCAGCAATCCGGGGGGGCCATTCAGGGAGACCCAGTACTTC
TRBV9	TRBD2	few	TRBJ2-3	CASSVGRAGGGADTQYF	TGTGCCAGCAGCGTAGGAAGAGCGGGGGGGGGTGCTGATACGCAGTATTTT
TRBV11-3	TRBD2	NA	TRBJ2-1	CASSPSGGSYNEQFF	TGTGCCAGCAGCCCCAGCGGGGGCTCCTACAATGAGCAGTTCTTC
TRBV7-2	NA	many	TRBJ2-3	CASSPPGTWLTDTQYF	TGTGCCAGCAGCCCGCCCGGGACTTGGCTTACAGATACGCAGTATTTT
TRBV5-1	NA	few	TRBJ2-7	CASSPDNYEQYF	TGCGCCAGCAGTCCTGACAACTACGAGCAGTACTTC
TRBV6-1	NA	NA	TRBJ1-6	CASSDRRGNSPLHF	TGTGCCAGCAGTGATAGGCGGGGGAATTCACCCCTCCACTTT
TRBV7-2	TRBD1	NA	TRBJ2-7	CASGDRYTYEQYF	TGTGCCAGCGGGGACAGATATACCTACGAGCAGTACTTC
TRBV2	NA	NA	TRBJ1-1	CASSETRQVTEAFF	TGTGCCAGCAGTGAAACCAGACAGGTCACTGAAGCTTTCTTT
TRBV28	TRBD1	few	TRBJ2-7	CASTPSGQGTYEQYF	TGTGCCAGCACCCCCTCCGGACAGGGAACCTACGAGCAGTACTTC
TRBV10-3	TRBD1	many	TRBJ1-1	CAISENRQGGEAFF	TGTGCCATCAGTGAGAATAGACAGGGTGGAGAAGCTTTCTTT
TRBV5-8	TRBD1	NA	TRBJ1-5	CASSFHRGVNQPQHF	TGTGCCAGCAGCTTCCACAGGGGGGTCAATCAGCCCCAGCATTTT
TRBV18	TRBD2	few	TRBJ2-2	CASSPQEASGGYTGELFF	TGTGCCAGCTCACCACAGGAAGCTAGCGGGGGATACACCGGGGAGCTGTTTTTT